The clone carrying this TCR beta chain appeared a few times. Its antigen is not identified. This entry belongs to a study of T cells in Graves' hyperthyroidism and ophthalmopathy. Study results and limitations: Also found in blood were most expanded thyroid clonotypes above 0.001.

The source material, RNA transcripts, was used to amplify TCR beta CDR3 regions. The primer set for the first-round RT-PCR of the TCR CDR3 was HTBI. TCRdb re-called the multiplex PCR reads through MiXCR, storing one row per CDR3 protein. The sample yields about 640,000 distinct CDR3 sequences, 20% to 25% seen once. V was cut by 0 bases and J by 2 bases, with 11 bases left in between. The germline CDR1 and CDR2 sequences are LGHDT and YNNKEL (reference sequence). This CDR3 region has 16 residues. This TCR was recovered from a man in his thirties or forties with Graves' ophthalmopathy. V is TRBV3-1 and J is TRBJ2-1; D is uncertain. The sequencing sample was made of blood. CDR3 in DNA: TGTGCCAGCAGCCAAGATGTGGTCAGTCCCTACAATGAGCAGTTCTTC. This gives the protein CASSQDVVSPYNEQFF.